What follows are 7 T cell receptor beta chains derived from one specimen sequenced in a study of blood T cell repertoires in COVID-19. Only in-frame clones appear in the TCRdb table, and some are missing; sequencing was by immunoSEQ multiplex PCR. This sample has about 47,000 clones, with approximately 84% found just once. Material: peripheral blood. The source of these receptors is a man aged 45-65 years with acute or convalescent COVID-19.

V and J are TRBV11-3 and TRBJ1-3; 9 positions match TRBD1. CDR3 length equals 16 residues. Germline V gene sequence: CDR1 SGHNT, CDR2 YENEEA. Trimming took 5 bases from V and 0 from J; bases not matched to a gene: 5. The CDR3 loop reads CASSQGTGSSGNTIYF. CDR3 bases: TGTGCCAGCAGCCAAGGGACAGGGAGCTCTGGAAACACCATATATTTT.

The rearrangement uses TRBV5-4 and TRBJ2-6; the D gene is possibly TRBD2 (6 bases). The V and J ends lost 4 bases and 1 base respectively, with 15 bases between them. The CDR3 is made up of 17 amino acids. Per germline, CDR1 SGHNT and CDR2 YYREEE (reference sequence). CDR3 in DNA: TGTGCCAGCAGCCGTGTGGGGGGTGGGTCTGGGGCCAACGTCCTGACTTTC. It yields the protein CASSRVGGGSGANVLTF. Based on the CDR3 plus reference TRBV5-4 and TRBJ2-6, the full variable domain is ETGVTQSPTHLIKTRGQQVTLRCSSQSGHNTVSWYQQALGQGPQFIFQYYREEENGRGNFPPRFSGLQFPNYSSELNVNALELDDSALYLCASSRVGGGSGANVLTFGAGSRLTVL.

The chain is built from TRBV7-8 and TRBJ2-2; the D is unclear. This CDR3 spans 14 amino acids. Trimming cost V 1 base and J 5 bases, with 8 bases left between them. Germline CDR1 SGHVS, CDR2 FQNEAQ. The CDR3 region has the DNA TGTGCCAGCAGCTTAGACTTGTATACCGGGGAGCTGTTTTTT. Its translation is CASSLDLYTGELFF.

V is TRBV19 and J is TRBJ1-2; unclear D gene. The germline gives CDR1 LNHDA, CDR2 SQIVND (reference sequence). Trimming pared 4 bases from V and 4 bases from J, leaving 16 bases between. The CDR3 is 15 residues long. The DNA of the CDR3 is TGTGCCAGTAGTACCCTGACCAGCGGTGGCTATGGCTACACCTTC. Translated: CASSTLTSGGYGYTF.

J is TRBJ1-5 and V is TRBV28, with 7 bases lining up with TRBD1. Germline V gene lookup returns CDR1 MDHEN and CDR2 SYDVKM. The length of the CDR3 is 16 residues. Trimming took 7 bases from V and 1 from J; bases not matched to a gene: 10. CDR3 sequence reads: CASTTPEGASNQPQHF. As DNA, the CDR3 is TGTGCCAGCACCACCCCCGAGGGGGCGAGCAATCAGCCCCAGCATTTT.

This clone was detected once. V and J are TRBV27 and TRBJ2-3; the match to TRBD2 covers 9 bases. V lost 0 bases and J lost 2; bases outside the gene matches: 15. From germline, CDR1 is MNHEY and CDR2 SMNVEV (reference sequence). The CDR3 totals 20 residues. The CDR3 nucleotides read TGTGCCAGCAGTTTATCGTGGCTCGTCCTAGCGGGGAGCTCCACAGATACGCAGTATTTT. Translation: CASSLSWLVLAGSSTDTQYF.

The chain has TRBV5-1 and TRBJ1-6; D not resolved. The CDR3 is 19 residues long. Trimming took off 0 bases at V and 1 base at J, with 17 bases between the two ends. Germline V gene lookup returns CDR1 SGHRS and CDR2 YFSETQ. In DNA form, the CDR3 reads TGCGCCAGCAGCTTGGTTCAGGCCTTACGCTCATCCTATAATTCACCCCTCCACTTT. Amino acids: CASSLVQALRSSYNSPLHF.